The 27 T cell receptor beta chains below all came from one sample that was sequenced in a study of blood T cells in healthy people across ages. It was with a sample-barcoded 5' primer and a J-beta primer mix that a second PCR of roughly 6 to 11 cycles was run. MiXCR, applied by TCRdb to the 5' RACE reads, yields one record per CDR3 protein. The table includes about 1.4 million distinct CDR3 sequences, approximately 60% detected once. The sequenced material came from blood. The receptors were gathered from a man between 18 and 29 years old in good health.

V and J are TRBV7-2 and TRBJ2-5, with 9 positions matching TRBD2. This CDR3 comprises 16 residues. CDR1 is SGHTA, CDR2 FQGNSA, per germline. The junction had 7 bases not matched to a gene; V was cut back by 1 base and J by 4 bases. CDR3 in DNA: TGTGCCAGCAGCTTAGTACTAGCGGGTTCCACAGAGACCCAGTACTTC. Translated, it gives CASSLVLAGSTETQYF.

The chain has TRBV3-1 and TRBJ2-5; D might be TRBD1 (6 bases). Trimming stripped 6 bases from V and 2 bases from J, with 19 bases between. There are 16 residues in the CDR3. The germline V gene has CDR1 LGHDT and CDR2 YNNKEL (reference sequence). Written as DNA, the CDR3 is TGTGCCAGCAGGGTCACAGGGTGGGGAGATCAAGAGACCCAGTACTTC. Protein product: CASRVTGWGDQETQYF.

This clonotype has a single count. The V and J genes are TRBV20-1 and TRBJ2-3; TRBD2 matches at 10 bases. The CDR3 totals 16 residues. Per germline, CDR1 DFQATT and CDR2 SNEGSKA (reference sequence). Trimming at V came to 3 bases and at J to 5 bases, leaving 11 bases not matched to a gene. CDR3 sequence (DNA): TGCAGTGCTAGTAGGCCTAGCGGGAGAGGAGTAGATACGCAGTATTTT. This codes for CSASRPSGRGVDTQYF.

This clonotype has a single count. The chain combines TRBV20-1 with TRBJ2-4, with 10 bases identical to TRBD1. The CDR3 is 15 amino acids. From germline, CDR1 is DFQATT and CDR2 SNEGSKA (reference sequence). With 6 bases clipped from V and 4 bases from J, the junction kept 9 bases outside the gene matches. The CDR3 here is CSAPDRGGAKNIQYF. The CDR3 DNA is TGCAGTGCCCCGGACAGGGGGGGCGCAAAAAACATTCAGTACTTC.

The V gene is TRBV4-1, the J gene TRBJ2-5; 8 positions agree with TRBD2. Unmatched junction bases numbered 11, after V lost 3 bases and J lost 5 bases. The germline V gene has CDR1 MGHRA and CDR2 YSYEKL. The CDR3 runs to 16 residues. The CDR3 here is CASSQGGGGRWETQYF. The CDR3, as DNA: TGCGCCAGCAGCCAGGGAGGCGGGGGGCGCTGGGAGACCCAGTACTTC.

This clonotype was observed a handful of times. This chain joins TRBV14 and TRBJ2-7; D uncertain. V lost 0 bases and J lost 3, with 9 bases in between. Germline V gene data show CDR1 as SGHDN and CDR2 as FVKESK. The CDR3 totals 14 residues. CDR3 loop: CASSQDRWSYEQYF. The CDR3 bases are TGTGCCAGCAGCCAAGACCGTTGGAGCTACGAGCAGTACTTC.

This rearrangement joins TRBV12-3 or TRBV12-4 to TRBJ2-5; TRBD2 might be the D (5 bases). The CDR3 is 16 amino acids. Trimming removed 4 bases from V and 4 bases from J, with 19 bases in between. CDR3 protein: CASSWSGPSRGETQYF. CDR3 bases: TGTGCCAGCAGTTGGTCGGGCCCTTCCCGGGGAGAGACCCAGTACTTC.

The chain couples TRBV6-4 to TRBJ2-3; D gene unclear. This CDR3 is 14 amino acids long. V was cut by 3 bases and J by 10 bases, with 17 bases left in between. Germline CDR1 reads MRHNA; CDR2 reads SNTAGT. CDR3 residues: CASSELGSVAAQYF. DNA of the CDR3: TGTGCCAGCAGTGAATTGGGATCCGTTGCCGCGCAGTATTTT.

A note on this clonotype: Germline is not matched at one junction end, which may reflect a read error. The chain uses TRBV29-1 and TRBJ2-1; D unclear. The CDR3 is 18 residues long. Germline V gene lookup returns CDR1 SQVTM and CDR2 ANQGSEA. In DNA form, the CDR3 reads TGCAGCGTTGGAAACACAAACCCGAATTTGGGCTCCTGCAATGAGCAGTTCTTC. Translating it yields CSVGNTNPNLGSCNEQFF.

The chain couples TRBV29-1 to TRBJ1-2, with 7 positions matching TRBD1. CDR3 size: 12 residues. V shed 3 bases, J shed 8 bases, and the junction held 6 bases outside the gene matches. Germline CDR1 is SQVTM and CDR2 is ANQGSEA. As DNA, the CDR3 is TGCAGCGTTGATGACAGGGTAGGAGGCTACACCTTC. As protein: CSVDDRVGGYTF.

The DNA for the CDR3 is TGCGCCAGCAGCTTGCAGTTCCCCCGGGACACGGGAACAGATACGCAGTATTTT. Translation: CASSLQFPRDTGTDTQYF. The chain employs TRBV5-1 and TRBJ2-3; the D gene is possibly TRBD1 (6 bases). V dropped 1 base and J dropped 3 bases, with 21 bases sitting between them. This CDR3 contains 18 residues. CDR1 is SGHRS, CDR2 YFSETQ, per germline.

The gene calls are TRBV7-7 and TRBJ2-5; D is ambiguous. V lost 5 bases and J lost 4, with 11 bases in between. The germline gives CDR1 SSHAT, CDR2 FNYEAQ (reference sequence). This CDR3 is built from 13 residues. DNA for the CDR3: TGTGCCAGCAGCCCGGCCCCAGGAGAGACCCAGTACTTC. Protein product: CASSPAPGETQYF. The whole variable domain, remainder taken from reference TRBV7-7 and TRBJ2-5, is GAGVSQSPRYKVTKRGQDVTLRCDPISSHATLYWYQQALGQGPEFLTYFNYEAQPDKSGLPSDRFSAERPEGSISTLTIQRTEQRDSAMYRCASSPAPGETQYFGPGTRLLVL.

This clonotype was observed a handful of times. DNA of the CDR3: TGTGCCACCAGCAGAATCGGGGGAGCAGATACGCAGTATTTT. Its protein is CATSRIGGADTQYF. V is TRBV15 and J is TRBJ2-3, with D perhaps TRBD2 (6 bases). Germline lookup yields CDR1 LNHNV and CDR2 YYDKDF (reference sequence). The ends were cut back, 2 bases at V and 4 bases at J, with 10 bases in the middle. The CDR3 loop spans 14 amino acids.

This rearrangement joins TRBV12-3 or TRBV12-4 to TRBJ2-3; 14 bases agree with TRBD2. V shed 3 bases, J shed 11 bases, and the junction held 7 bases outside the gene matches. This CDR3 contains 15 residues. CDR3 residues: CASSLGLAGVTEQYF. CDR3 sequence (DNA): TGTGCCAGCAGTTTGGGACTAGCGGGGGTCACAGAGCAGTATTTT.

Concerning this clonotype itself: The junction differs from germline at one of its ends, possibly a read error. The chain combines TRBV12-3 or TRBV12-4 with TRBJ2-3; the D gene is possibly TRBD2 (6 bases). CDR3 length: 15 residues. The CDR3 spells CASSLGLAHPDTQYF. The CDR3 coding sequence is TGTGCCAGCAGTTTAGGTCTAGCGCATCCCGATACACAGTATTTT.

This clonotype occurred a few times. J is TRBJ2-5 and V is TRBV7-6; D ambiguous. The CDR3 has 16 residues. The germline gives CDR1 SGHVS, CDR2 FNYEAQ. V was cut by 2 bases and J by 4 bases, with 17 bases left in between. The CDR3 loop reads CASSLTGPHPGETQYF. The CDR3 DNA is TGTGCCAGCAGCTTAACCGGGCCTCACCCGGGAGAGACCCAGTACTTC.

This clonotype was found once. The chain carries TRBV5-5 and TRBJ1-2, with TRBD1 identical over 10 bases. The CDR3 consists of 15 residues. In germline, CDR1 is SGHKS, CDR2 YYEKEE (reference sequence). J was trimmed by 5 bases and V by 4 bases; bases with no gene match: 8. CDR3 loop: CASSTGQGQGYGYTF. DNA for the CDR3: TGTGCCAGCAGCACAGGACAGGGACAGGGGTATGGCTACACCTTC.

The chain is built from TRBV7-2 and TRBJ2-4; D is ambiguous. The CDR3 is made up of 15 amino acids. V was shortened by 4 bases and J by 6 bases, with 16 bases between the two germline ends. From germline, CDR1 is SGHTA and CDR2 FQGNSA. The CDR3 loop reads CASSYSGPYGNIQYF. CDR3 DNA: TGTGCCAGCAGCTATTCAGGACCCTACGGAAACATTCAGTACTTC. The full variable domain, with the rest looked up from reference TRBV7-2 and TRBJ2-4, is GAGVSQSPSNKVTEKGKDVELRCDPISGHTALYWYRQSLGQGLEFLIYFQGNSAPDKSGLPSDRFSAERTGGSVSTLTIQRTQQEDSAVYLCASSYSGPYGNIQYFGAGTRLSVL.

Notes on this clonotype: Germline is not matched at one junction end, which may reflect a read error. The J gene is TRBJ2-7, the V gene TRBV29-1; 7 nucleotides match TRBD1. There are 15 residues in the CDR3. The germline V gene has CDR1 SQVTM and CDR2 ANQGSEA. The CDR3 loop is CSVESGQDSSYGQYF. In nucleotides, the CDR3 is TGCAGCGTTGAGTCTGGACAGGACAGCTCCTACGGGCAGTACTTC.

This clonotype was counted between two and nine times. The chain links TRBV7-6 to TRBJ1-6; D call uncertain. The CDR3 runs to 12 residues. Looked up from germline, CDR1 is SGHVS and CDR2 is FNYEAQ. Deletions cut 5 bases from V and 10 bases from J, with 9 bases between. The CDR3 DNA follows: TGTGCCAGCAGCAGACTGGAGTCACCCCTCCACTTT. As protein: CASSRLESPLHF.

The V gene is TRBV7-2, the J gene TRBJ2-3; D unclear. Looked up from germline, CDR1 is SGHTA and CDR2 is FQGNSA. V was cut by 3 bases and J by 2 bases, with 15 bases left in between. The CDR3 loop spans 16 amino acids. CDR3 nucleotide sequence: TGTGCCAGCAGCTTTAGGCAGGACCTATACACAGATACGCAGTATTTT. Translated, it gives CASSFRQDLYTDTQYF. The whole variable domain, filled in from reference TRBV7-2 and TRBJ2-3, reads GAGVSQSPSNKVTEKGKDVELRCDPISGHTALYWYRQSLGQGLEFLIYFQGNSAPDKSGLPSDRFSAERTGGSVSTLTIQRTQQEDSAVYLCASSFRQDLYTDTQYFGPGTRLTVL.

There are a few counts of this clonotype. The rearrangement joins TRBV9 to TRBJ2-3; D may be TRBD2 (7 bases). V was cut by 4 bases and J by 4 bases, with 16 bases left in between. CDR1 is SGDLS and CDR2 is YYNGEE in the germline V gene. The CDR3 is 15 residues long. The CDR3 is CASSPRGAHADTQYF. The CDR3, as DNA: TGTGCCAGCAGCCCCCGGGGGGCCCACGCAGATACGCAGTATTTT.

V usage is TRBV20-1 and J usage is TRBJ2-7; 8 bases map to TRBD1. The trim removed 6 bases at V and 0 bases at J, leaving 7 bases unmatched. Germline loops: CDR1 DFQATT, CDR2 SNEGSKA (reference sequence). The CDR3 loop spans 14 amino acids. CDR3 sequence: CSAIRTGSSYEQYF. CDR3 nucleotide sequence: TGCAGTGCCATCAGGACAGGGAGCTCCTACGAGCAGTACTTC.

J is TRBJ2-4 and V is TRBV7-2; the D gene is possibly TRBD1 (5 bases). The CDR3 sequence is 13 residues long. Per germline, CDR1 SGHTA and CDR2 FQGNSA. The V and J ends lost 6 bases and 5 bases respectively, with 11 bases between them. The CDR3 DNA reads as TGTGCCAGCAGACTGACAGCTCAAAACATTCAGTACTTC. Translated: CASRLTAQNIQYF.

The gene calls are TRBV20-1 and TRBJ2-7; TRBD1 matches at 9 bases. The CDR3 loop spans 16 amino acids. Germline V CDR1 and CDR2: DFQATT, SNEGSKA (reference sequence). Trimming cost V 5 bases and J 2 bases; bases outside gene matches: 13. The CDR3 region is CSAFLHPGTGTYEQYF. The DNA of the CDR3 is TGCAGTGCTTTCTTACATCCCGGGACAGGGACCTACGAGCAGTACTTC.

The J gene is TRBJ2-3, the V gene TRBV20-1; 10 bases line up with TRBD2. The J segment lost 3 bases and the V segment lost 0 bases, leaving 6 bases of the junction unmatched. Germline loops: CDR1 DFQATT, CDR2 SNEGSKA (reference sequence). The CDR3 consists of 16 residues. CDR3: CSARDQLAGLTDTQYF. The DNA of the CDR3 is TGCAGTGCTAGAGACCAACTAGCGGGGCTAACAGATACGCAGTATTTT.

The CDR3 bases are TGTGCCAGCAGACAGGGTTGGGAAAACATTCAGTACTTC. Translation: CASRQGWENIQYF. This chain connects TRBV28 to TRBJ2-4; perhaps TRBD1 as D (6 bases). V gave up 6 bases and J gave up 5 bases, with 11 bases separating them. Germline V gives CDR1 MDHEN, CDR2 SYDVKM. The CDR3 contains 13 residues.